The clone carrying this T cell receptor beta chain was observed a single time. Its antigen is unidentified. These data belong to a study of cytomegalovirus exposure and HLA in healthy donors. Looking at the study overall: The early release's HLA-typed donors yielded approximately 85 million unique TCRs. Findings and limits, study-wide: Published work reported that the classifier diagnosed cytomegalovirus status with high specificity and sensitivity.

PCR was performed using 60 Vbeta and 13 Jbeta primers. Assay: immunoSEQ multiplex PCR; the TCRdb copy retains only in-frame clones and omits some. The sample consists of approximately 150,000 clones, approximately 80% of them appearing once. The V end was cut by 4 bases, the J end by 2 bases, with 15 bases between. The germline gives CDR1 SGHKS, CDR2 YYEKEE (reference sequence). The CDR3 is made up of 15 amino acids. This sequence was found in a man aged 18 to 29 in good health and CMV-seropositive. The chain carries TRBV5-5 and TRBJ1-1, with TRBD1 as a possible D gene (5 bases). The material sequenced was PBMCs. This CDR3 is CASSPQGLHNTEAFF. CDR3 nucleotides: TGTGCCAGCAGCCCCCAGGGACTCCATAACACTGAAGCTTTCTTT.